The next 21 T cell receptor beta chains were all read from a single sample in a study of cytomegalovirus exposure and HLA in healthy donors. Use of 60 Vbeta and 13 Jbeta primers characterized the PCR. Using immunoSEQ multiplex PCR, the repertoire was profiled, and TCRdb retains in-frame clones only, with some absent. The profile shows about 140,000 clones, 73% of them singletons. The sample consisted of PBMCs. The receptors shown here come from a human donor in good health.

The V and J genes are TRBV5-5 and TRBJ2-7, with D perhaps matching TRBD1 (5 bases). The germline V gene has CDR1 SGHKS and CDR2 YYEKEE (reference sequence). The CDR3 runs 14 residues. V shed 0 bases and J shed 4 bases, with 11 bases lying between them. CDR3 sequence: CASSLERTRYEQYF. In DNA, the CDR3 is TGTGCCAGCAGCTTGGAGAGGACAAGGTACGAGCAGTACTTC.

V and J are TRBV30 and TRBJ1-5; TRBD1 matches 7 bases. The germline gives CDR1 GTSNPN, CDR2 SVGIG (reference sequence). V lost 5 bases to trimming and J lost 6 bases; unmatched junction nucleotides: 4. The CDR3 is 12 amino acids. The CDR3 loop reads CAWDRVGQPQHF. The CDR3 nucleotides read TGTGCCTGGGACAGGGTGGGTCAGCCCCAGCATTTT.

This clone was counted only a few times. CDR3 region: CASNEDGIFGELFF. In DNA form, the CDR3 reads TGTGCCAGTAATGAGGACGGGATTTTTGGGGAGCTGTTTTTT. The V gene is TRBV19, the J gene TRBJ2-2; D is possibly TRBD2 (5 bases). The length of the CDR3 is 14 residues. V was trimmed by 7 bases and J by 8 bases, leaving 17 bases between them. Germline V gives CDR1 LNHDA, CDR2 SQIVND (reference sequence).

CDR3 in amino acids: CSVARDYGYTF. The DNA of the CDR3 is TGCAGCGTCGCCAGGGACTATGGCTACACCTTC. The chain carries TRBV29-1 and TRBJ1-2; D is perhaps TRBD1 (5 bases). The V end lost 6 bases, the J end lost 3 bases, and 8 bases lay between the germline ends. The CDR3 is 11 residues long. Germline V gene data show CDR1 as SQVTM and CDR2 as ANQGSEA.

The chain combines TRBV28 with TRBJ2-7, with D possibly matching TRBD1 (6 bases). This CDR3 is 16 amino acids long. The V gene's germline CDR1 is MDHEN and CDR2 SYDVKM. Trimming pared 5 bases from V and 1 base from J, leaving 18 bases between. The CDR3 region is CASSPAIWTESYEQYF. The CDR3 coding sequence is TGTGCCAGCAGTCCCGCGATCTGGACAGAGTCCTACGAGCAGTACTTC.

J is TRBJ2-2 and V is TRBV5-1; 9 bases match TRBD2. This CDR3 region has 16 residues. Germline CDR1 SGHRS, CDR2 YFSETQ. V was clipped by 0 bases and J by 4 bases; unmatched bases: 4. The CDR3 region is CASSLDGSGGTGELFF. CDR3 coding DNA: TGCGCCAGCAGCTTGGACGGTAGCGGGGGCACCGGGGAGCTGTTTTTT.

This clone has a handful of counts. The chain employs TRBV4-1 and TRBJ1-6; the D is unclear. V dropped 2 bases and J dropped 5 bases, with 13 bases sitting between them. The CDR3 is 16 residues long. CDR1 is MGHRA and CDR2 is YSYEKL in the germline V gene. CDR3 bases: TGCGCCAGCAGCCAACGACGGGAGACACATAATTCACCCCTCCACTTT. Its translation is CASSQRRETHNSPLHF.

This clone was counted between two and nine times. The V call is TRBV7-8, the J call TRBJ1-1, with a possible D match to TRBD1 (6 bases). The CDR3 has 14 residues. CDR1 and CDR2 from the germline V gene are SGHVS and FQNEAQ. Trimming removed 6 bases from V and 5 bases from J, with 16 bases in between. CDR3 sequence: CASRSRGRGTEAFF. The CDR3 DNA follows: TGTGCCAGCAGGTCAAGGGGAAGGGGGACTGAAGCTTTCTTT.

V and J are TRBV9 and TRBJ1-5, with no clear D. CDR1 SGDLS and CDR2 YYNGEE come from the germline V gene. The CDR3 runs to 13 residues. V lost 0 bases, J lost 5 bases, and 6 bases lay in between. The CDR3: CASSVEGDQPQHF. DNA for the CDR3: TGTGCCAGCAGCGTAGAGGGAGATCAGCCCCAGCATTTT.

The J gene is TRBJ1-2, the V gene TRBV13, with D perhaps TRBD1 (5 bases). The V end was cut by 2 bases, the J end by 6 bases, with 7 bases between. This CDR3 has 12 amino acids. The germline gives CDR1 PRHDT, CDR2 FYEKMQ (reference sequence). CDR3 region: CASSLTGNGYTF. In nucleotides, the CDR3 is TGTGCCAGCAGCTTAACAGGAAATGGCTACACCTTC.

Worth noting for this clone: One end of the junction is discordant with germline, which a read error may explain. The chain recombines TRBV7-2 with TRBJ1-2; 9 nucleotides agree with TRBD1. The CDR3 totals 14 residues. The germline V gene encodes CDR1 SGHTA and CDR2 FQGNSA. In DNA form, the CDR3 reads TGTGCCAGCAGCTTATCTACAGGGGGCTATGGCTCCACCTTC. Amino acids: CASSLSTGGYGSTF.

This clone occurred once. The chain uses TRBV6-4 and TRBJ1-1; no firm D call. There are 12 residues in the CDR3. Germline V gene lookup returns CDR1 MRHNA and CDR2 SNTAGT. V lost 0 bases to trimming and J lost 8 bases, with 7 bases between them. CDR3 DNA: TGTGCCAGCAGTGACTCGCACGGGGAAGCTTTCTTT. Its protein product is CASSDSHGEAFF.

The chain recombines TRBV5-8 with TRBJ2-4, with D unclear. The germline V gene has CDR1 SGHTS and CDR2 YDEGEE. The CDR3 is made up of 14 amino acids. V gave up 2 bases and J gave up 8 bases, with 14 bases separating them. The CDR3 region is CASSFRQVQDIQYF. For the CDR3, the DNA is TGTGCCAGCAGCTTCAGACAAGTCCAAGACATTCAGTACTTC.

V usage is TRBV7-9 and J usage is TRBJ2-2; the D gene is possibly TRBD2 (6 bases). V was cut by 5 bases and J by 5 bases, with 12 bases left in between. CDR1 and CDR2 from the germline V gene are SEHNR and FQNEAQ (reference sequence). The CDR3 runs to 14 residues. CDR3 region: CASSPGSRTGELFF. Written as DNA, the CDR3 is TGTGCCAGCAGCCCCGGGAGCCGGACCGGGGAGCTGTTTTTT.

The chain links TRBV9 to TRBJ1-1; 9 positions match TRBD1. Trimming removed 2 bases from V and 4 bases from J; junction bases left unmatched: 3. CDR3 length equals 14 residues. CDR1 is SGDLS, CDR2 YYNGEE, per germline. The DNA of the CDR3 is TGTGCCAGCAGCGTGAGACAGGGGGGCACTGAAGCTTTCTTT. Protein: CASSVRQGGTEAFF. Based on the CDR3 plus reference TRBV9 and TRBJ1-1, the full variable domain is DSGVTQTPKHLITATGQRVTLRCSPRSGDLSVYWYQQSLDQGLQFLIQYYNGEERAKGNILERFSAQQFPDLHSELNLSSLELGDSALYFCASSVRQGGTEAFFGQGTRLTVV.

About this clone: This sample includes further DNA sequences coding for the same CDR3. The chain carries TRBV7-7 and TRBJ2-5, with 9 bases identical to TRBD1. The CDR3 covers 13 residues. V trimming: 4 bases; J trimming: 5 bases; junction bases outside the gene matches: 2. Germline V gene lookup returns CDR1 SSHAT and CDR2 FNYEAQ (reference sequence). CDR3 nucleotides: TGTGCCAGCAGCTACGGGACAGGGGAGACCCAGTACTTC. Its translation: CASSYGTGETQYF.

J is TRBJ2-7 and V is TRBV6-1, with TRBD2 matching 10 bases. The CDR3 is 15 residues long. Unmatched junction bases numbered 6, after V lost 3 bases and J lost 4 bases. CDR1 and CDR2 from the germline V gene are MNHNS and SASEGT. This CDR3 is CASSETGLAFYEQYF. As DNA, the CDR3 is TGTGCCAGCAGTGAGACGGGACTAGCGTTTTACGAGCAGTACTTC.

This clone showed up just a few times. This chain links TRBV10-2 with TRBJ1-2, with TRBD1 matching over 10 bases. Germline V lookup: CDR1 WSHSY, CDR2 SAAADI. The CDR3 is 15 residues long. V trimming: 7 bases; J trimming: 4 bases; junction bases outside the gene matches: 9. The CDR3 bases are TGCGCCAGCAATAAACCGGGACAGGGGAGCTATGGCTACACCTTC. Amino acid sequence: CASNKPGQGSYGYTF.

This clone has more than one count but fewer than ten. The V and J genes are TRBV5-6 and TRBJ2-7; 8 positions match TRBD1. CDR1 is SGHDT and CDR2 is YYEEEE in the germline V gene. Trimming took 4 bases from V and 2 from J; bases not matched to a gene: 17. The CDR3 sequence is 18 residues long. As DNA, the CDR3 is TGTGCCAGCAGCACGGACAGGGCTTCCTCCCCGGGCGCCTACGAGCAGTACTTC. This codes for CASSTDRASSPGAYEQYF.

This sequence joins TRBV6-4 and TRBJ2-3; 11 positions agree with TRBD2. This CDR3 has 15 residues. The germline V gene encodes CDR1 MRHNA and CDR2 SNTAGT. V lost 6 bases, J lost 5 bases, and 7 bases stayed unmatched. CDR3 coding DNA: TGTGCCAGCAGCCCGGGACTAGCGGTACGAGATACGCAGTATTTT. It specifies CASSPGLAVRDTQYF.

The chain uses TRBV29-1 and TRBJ2-1; TRBD1 matches at 9 bases. The ends lost 8 bases at V and 0 bases at J; junction bases unmatched: 5. The CDR3 length is 14 residues. Germline CDR1 is SQVTM and CDR2 is ANQGSEA. CDR3: CSIGQGNSYNEQFF. In DNA form, the CDR3 reads TGCAGCATCGGACAGGGGAACTCCTACAATGAGCAGTTCTTC.